A single sample gave rise to the 19 T cell receptor beta chains below, sequenced in a study of blood T cell repertoires in COVID-19. Clones were read by immunoSEQ multiplex PCR, and TCRdb kept only the in-frame ones, dropping some. The sample lists 55,000 to 75,000 clones, about four fifths occurring once. Sequenced sample: peripheral blood. All receptors come from a man between 65 and 85 years old who had recovered from COVID-19.

The rearrangement links TRBV5-1 to TRBJ2-3; 8 nucleotides align to TRBD2. V was clipped by 5 bases and J by 2 bases; unmatched bases: 7. The CDR3 runs to 15 residues. Germline V gene sequence: CDR1 SGHRS, CDR2 YFSETQ. The CDR3 is CASRPIAGSTDTQYF. The DNA for the CDR3 is TGCGCCAGCAGACCTATAGCGGGATCCACAGATACGCAGTATTTT.

The chain has TRBV28 and TRBJ2-5, with a weak D call TRBD1 (5 bases). The germline V and J ends were trimmed by 5 bases and 1 base, with 8 bases remaining between them. CDR1 is MDHEN and CDR2 is SYDVKM in the germline V gene. The CDR3 has 13 amino acids. The CDR3 loop is CASSKTVQETQYF. CDR3 coding DNA: TGTGCCAGCAGTAAGACAGTCCAAGAGACCCAGTACTTC.

The chain couples TRBV27 to TRBJ1-1; 7 nucleotides align to TRBD1. The CDR3 totals 15 residues. V gave up 5 bases and J gave up 3 bases; unmatched junction bases: 9. CDR1 and CDR2 from the germline V gene are MNHEY and SMNVEV (reference sequence). This chain's CDR3 is CASSAWTGRDTEAFF. The DNA of the CDR3 is TGTGCCAGCAGTGCGTGGACAGGAAGGGACACTGAAGCTTTCTTT.

This chain joins TRBV5-6 and TRBJ2-7, with D perhaps matching TRBD2 (5 bases). Germline CDR1 SGHDT, CDR2 YYEEEE. This CDR3 is built from 18 residues. The ends were cut back, 2 bases at V and 5 bases at J, with 26 bases in the middle. CDR3 sequence: CASSFSIGSQRLDHEQYF. The CDR3 DNA reads TGTGCCAGCAGCTTCTCTATAGGGTCCCAGCGGTTGGACCACGAGCAGTACTTC.

The chain is built from TRBV19 and TRBJ2-7, with a possible D match to TRBD2 (5 bases). CDR1 and CDR2 (germline): LNHDA, SQIVND (reference sequence). This CDR3 is 13 amino acids long. Deletions cut 5 bases from V and 4 bases from J, with 12 bases between. The CDR3 is CASSAGLTYEQYF. CDR3 nucleotide sequence: TGTGCCAGTAGTGCAGGACTGACATACGAGCAGTACTTC.

The table lists this clone with many counts. The V gene is TRBV30, the J gene TRBJ1-1; weak D call: TRBD1 (6 bases). The germline V and J ends were trimmed by 1 base and 4 bases, with 10 bases remaining between them. Germline CDR1 reads GTSNPN; CDR2 reads SVGIG (reference sequence). This CDR3 comprises 13 residues. CDR3 sequence (DNA): TGTGCCTGGAGTGCAGGGGTTCGCACTGAAGCTTTCTTT. This codes for CAWSAGVRTEAFF. Full variable domain (outside the CDR3, taken from reference TRBV30 and TRBJ1-1): SQTIHQWPATLVQPVGSPLSLECTVEGTSNPNLYWYRQAAGRGLQLLFYSVGIGQISSEVPQNLSASRPQDRQFILSSKKLLLSDSGFYLCAWSAGVRTEAFFGQGTRLTVV.

This clone turned up a few times. V usage is TRBV6-1 and J usage is TRBJ1-2; weak D call: TRBD1 (6 bases). CDR1 and CDR2 (germline): MNHNS, SASEGT. The CDR3 consists of 14 residues. V gave up 2 bases and J gave up 4 bases, with 11 bases separating them. The CDR3 here is CASSETGTPYGYTF. DNA for the CDR3: TGTGCCAGCAGTGAAACTGGGACACCCTATGGCTACACCTTC.

The J gene is TRBJ2-3, the V gene TRBV7-8; TRBD2 agrees at 9 bases. Germline V gene data show CDR1 as SGHVS and CDR2 as FQNEAQ. The ends lost 5 bases at V and 6 bases at J; junction bases unmatched: 12. This CDR3 has 16 residues. Written as DNA, the CDR3 is TGTGCCAGCAGCCCCCGGCTAGCGGGAAGGGTTGATACGCAGTATTTT. Its protein product is CASSPRLAGRVDTQYF.

The CDR3: CASSLGRSSYEQYF. The CDR3 DNA follows: TGCGCCAGCAGCTTGGGAAGGAGCTCCTACGAGCAGTACTTC. This sequence joins TRBV5-1 and TRBJ2-7; no firm D call. This CDR3 has 14 amino acids. Germline assignment: CDR1 SGHRS and CDR2 YFSETQ. Deletions cut 0 bases from V and 0 bases from J, with 7 bases between. Full variable domain (rest looked up from reference TRBV5-1 and TRBJ2-7): KAGVTQTPRYLIKTRGQQVTLSCSPISGHRSVSWYQQTPGQGLQFLFEYFSETQRNKGNFPGRFSGRQFSNSRSEMNVSTLELGDSALYLCASSLGRSSYEQYFGPGTRLTVT.

In this sample, this clone turned up once. This chain joins TRBV3-1 (or the pseudogene TRBV3-2) and TRBJ1-6; D perhaps matches TRBD1 (6 bases). The V end was cut by 0 bases, the J end by 1 base, with 7 bases between. The CDR3 is 16 amino acids. Germline V gene data show CDR1 as LGHDT and CDR2 as YNNKEL (reference sequence). CDR3 nucleotide sequence: TGTGCCAGCAGCCAAGAGCAGGGGTCCTATAATTCACCCCTCCACTTT. Protein sequence: CASSQEQGSYNSPLHF.

The J gene is TRBJ1-1, the V gene TRBV6-2 or TRBV6-3; D is unclear. Germline loops: CDR1 MNHEY, CDR2 SVGEGT. Deletions cut 6 bases from V and 8 bases from J, with 13 bases between. The CDR3 extends over 12 amino acids. CDR3 loop: CASSRALGEAFF. DNA of the CDR3: TGTGCCAGCAGCCGGGCCCTTGGGGAAGCTTTCTTT.

This clone showed up just a few times. The V call is TRBV2, the J call TRBJ2-2; D is undetermined. Looked up from germline, CDR1 is SNHLY and CDR2 is FYNNEI. V lost 7 bases, J lost 5 bases, and 8 bases lay in between. CDR3 length: 12 amino acids. The CDR3 nucleotides read TGTGCCAGCATTACGGTAACCGGGGAGCTGTTTTTT. This encodes CASITVTGELFF.

V and J are TRBV11-2 and TRBJ2-7, with a tentative D call TRBD1 (7 bases). The germline V gene encodes CDR1 SGHAT and CDR2 FQNNGV. Trimming stripped 5 bases from V and 6 bases from J, with 29 bases between. The CDR3 totals 18 residues. The CDR3 is CASSTSSAGGRGRSEQYF. Here the CDR3 DNA reads TGTGCCAGCAGCACCTCTTCCGCAGGGGGGCGAGGGAGAAGCGAGCAGTACTTC. The complete variable domain, with remaining parts taken from reference TRBV11-2 and TRBJ2-7, reads EAGVAQSPRYKIIEKRQSVAFWCNPISGHATLYWYQQILGQGPKLLIQFQNNGVVDDSQLPKDRFSAERLKGVDSTLKIQPAKLEDSAVYLCASSTSSAGGRGRSEQYFGPGTRLTVT.

Concerning this clone itself: The junction does not match germline at one end; this may be a read error. The gene calls are TRBV7-2 and TRBJ2-5, with 7 nucleotides matching TRBD2. Germline CDR1 and CDR2: SGHTA and FQGNSA. The CDR3 covers 14 residues. The CDR3 DNA follows: TGTGCCGGCAGACTAGGGGCCGGGGGGGAGACCCAGTACTTC. This encodes CAGRLGAGGETQYF.

This clone was counted between two and nine times. The genes are TRBV3-1 (or the pseudogene TRBV3-2) and TRBJ1-1, with a weak D call TRBD1 (5 bases). V was trimmed by 4 bases and J by 4 bases, leaving 13 bases between them. CDR1 and CDR2 from the germline V gene are LGHDT and YNNKEL (reference sequence). This CDR3 region has 14 residues. CDR3 residues: CASSPGPGGTEAFF. CDR3 nucleotide sequence: TGTGCCAGCAGCCCCGGACCGGGGGGCACTGAAGCTTTCTTT.

This clone appeared a few times. The chain uses TRBV14 and TRBJ2-6, with 9 bases that match TRBD2. Germline CDR1 and CDR2: SGHDN and FVKESK. This CDR3 contains 21 residues. After removal of 0 bases from V and 0 bases from J, the junction contained 12 bases not matched to a gene. Written as DNA, the CDR3 is TGTGCCAGCAGCCAAGATTATGATGTGCTAGCGGGGAGCTCTGGGGCCAACGTCCTGACTTTC. This gives the protein CASSQDYDVLAGSSGANVLTF.

J is TRBJ2-2 and V is TRBV11-2; D is ambiguous. Looked up from germline, CDR1 is SGHAT and CDR2 is FQNNGV. The V end lost 1 base, the J end lost 1 base, and 10 bases lay between the germline ends. The CDR3 consists of 16 residues. CDR3: CASSLVTKRNTGELFF. In DNA, the CDR3 is TGTGCCAGCAGCTTAGTTACGAAGAGGAACACCGGGGAGCTGTTTTTT.

The chain is built from TRBV12-3 or TRBV12-4 and TRBJ1-4; D may be TRBD1 (6 bases). V dropped 3 bases and J dropped 7 bases, with 9 bases sitting between them. This CDR3 region has 13 residues. The chain's CDR3 is CASSLRGGEKLFF. The CDR3 region has the DNA TGTGCCAGCAGTTTGAGGGGGGGTGAAAAACTGTTTTTT.

J is TRBJ1-5 and V is TRBV28, with 7 positions matching TRBD1. J was trimmed by 6 bases and V by 6 bases; bases with no gene match: 11. CDR1 MDHEN and CDR2 SYDVKM come from the germline V gene. CDR3 length: 15 amino acids. The DNA of the CDR3 is TGTGCCAGCAGCCGTACAGGGGTGCCCCTTCAGCCCCAGCATTTT. Translating it yields CASSRTGVPLQPQHF.